Listed below are T cell receptor beta chains from one sample, sequenced in a study of identical twins. TCRdb fed the 5' RACE reads into MiXCR, producing one record per CDR3 protein. Seen here are about 890,000 distinct CDR3 sequences, over 9% observed once, and the top ten hold around 1.6%. In addition, the sample was reused for a study of yellow fever vaccine responses in identical twins.

Sequenced sample: PBMCs. The receptor set was obtained from a woman aged 18-29 years in good health. Each CDR3 is given with its conserved first and last residue. A D gene is named only where the DNA matches it firmly. Part of the rows lack a size; the others show once, few, many or a class for expanded clones.

d_call j_call v_call clone_size cdr3_aa cdr3_nt
. TRBJ2-1 TRBV6-1 . CASSEGQPMQFF TGTGCCAGCAGTGAAGGGCAGCCAATGCAGTTCTTC
. TRBJ1-3 TRBV2 few CASSKSGDGNTIYF TGTGCCAGCAGTAAATCGGGAGACGGAAACACCATATATTTT
. TRBJ2-3 TRBV7-7 once CASTPRGVPDTQYF TGTGCCAGCACTCCAAGGGGGGTCCCAGATACGCAGTATTTT
. TRBJ1-2 TRBV5-1 few CASRVGSDYGYTF TGCGCCAGCAGAGTGGGCTCCGACTATGGCTACACCTTC
. TRBJ1-5 TRBV7-9 few CASSLDEQPQHF TGTGCCAGCAGCTTAGACGAGCAGCCCCAGCATTTT
TRBD2 TRBJ2-7 TRBV29-1 . CSVEGTSGRISYEQYF TGCAGCGTTGAAGGGACTAGCGGGAGGATCTCCTACGAGCAGTACTTC
TRBD2 TRBJ2-4 TRBV7-9 . CASSLLGSGSVKNIQYF TGTGCCAGCAGCTTATTGGGTAGCGGGAGTGTCAAAAACATTCAGTACTTC
. TRBJ1-5 TRBV9 few CASRVGGGGSNQPQHF TGTGCCAGCAGGGTTGGAGGGGGTGGTAGCAATCAGCCCCAGCATTTT
TRBD2 TRBJ2-1 TRBV28 many CASTSGSSYNEQFF TGTGCCAGCACTAGCGGGAGCTCCTACAATGAGCAGTTCTTC
TRBD1 TRBJ2-2 TRBV7-6 . CASTHIDRDTGELFF TGTGCCAGCACCCATATAGACAGGGACACCGGGGAGCTGTTTTTT